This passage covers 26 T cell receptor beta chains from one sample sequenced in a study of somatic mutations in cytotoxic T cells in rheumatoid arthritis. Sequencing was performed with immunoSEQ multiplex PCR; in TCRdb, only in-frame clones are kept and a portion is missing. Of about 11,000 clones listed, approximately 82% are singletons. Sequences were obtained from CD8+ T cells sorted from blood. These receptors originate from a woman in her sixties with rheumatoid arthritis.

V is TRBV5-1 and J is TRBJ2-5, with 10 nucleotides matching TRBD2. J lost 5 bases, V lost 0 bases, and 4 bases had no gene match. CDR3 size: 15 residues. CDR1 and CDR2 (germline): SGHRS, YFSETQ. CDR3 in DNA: TGCGCCAGCAGCTTGGTACTAGCGGGAAGGGAGACCCAGTACTTC. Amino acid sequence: CASSLVLAGRETQYF.

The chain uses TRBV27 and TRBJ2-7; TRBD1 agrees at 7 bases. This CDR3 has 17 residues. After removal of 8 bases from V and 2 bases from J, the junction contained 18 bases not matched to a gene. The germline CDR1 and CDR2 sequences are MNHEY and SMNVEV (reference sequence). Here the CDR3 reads CASSRAILGGRTYEQYF. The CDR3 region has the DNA TGTGCCAGCTCCCGCGCCATCCTAGGGGGCAGGACCTACGAGCAGTACTTC.

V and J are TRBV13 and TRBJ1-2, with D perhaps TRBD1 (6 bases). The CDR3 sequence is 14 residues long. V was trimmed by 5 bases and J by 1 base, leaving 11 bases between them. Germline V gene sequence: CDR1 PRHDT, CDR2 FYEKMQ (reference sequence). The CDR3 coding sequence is TGTGCCAGCAGCCCGGGACACAGTAACTATGGCTACACCTTC. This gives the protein CASSPGHSNYGYTF.

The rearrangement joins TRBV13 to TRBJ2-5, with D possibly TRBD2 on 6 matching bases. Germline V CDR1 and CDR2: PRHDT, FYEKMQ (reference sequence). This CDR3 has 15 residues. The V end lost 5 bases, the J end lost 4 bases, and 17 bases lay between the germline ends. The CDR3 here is CASSARDSVGETQYF. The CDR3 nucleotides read TGTGCCAGCAGCGCCAGGGACTCCGTGGGAGAGACCCAGTACTTC.

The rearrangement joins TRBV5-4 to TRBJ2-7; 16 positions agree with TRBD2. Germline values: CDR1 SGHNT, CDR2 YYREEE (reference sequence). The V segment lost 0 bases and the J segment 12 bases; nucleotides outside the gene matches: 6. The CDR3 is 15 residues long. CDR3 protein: CASSLAGTSGRAAYF. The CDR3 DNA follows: TGTGCCAGCAGCTTGGCAGGGACTAGCGGGAGGGCCGCGTACTTC.

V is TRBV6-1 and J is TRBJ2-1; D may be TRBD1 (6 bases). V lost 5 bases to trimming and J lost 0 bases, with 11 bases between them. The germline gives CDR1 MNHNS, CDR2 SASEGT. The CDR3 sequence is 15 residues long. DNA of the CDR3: TGTGCCAGCAGTACAGGGCCGAGCTCCTACAATGAGCAGTTCTTC. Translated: CASSTGPSSYNEQFF.

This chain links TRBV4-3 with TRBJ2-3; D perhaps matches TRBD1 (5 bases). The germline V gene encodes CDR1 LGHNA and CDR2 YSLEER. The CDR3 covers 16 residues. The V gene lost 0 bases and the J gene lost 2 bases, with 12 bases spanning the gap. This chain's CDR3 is CASSQDSGQYTDTQYF. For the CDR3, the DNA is TGCGCCAGCAGCCAAGATTCAGGGCAGTACACAGATACGCAGTATTTT.

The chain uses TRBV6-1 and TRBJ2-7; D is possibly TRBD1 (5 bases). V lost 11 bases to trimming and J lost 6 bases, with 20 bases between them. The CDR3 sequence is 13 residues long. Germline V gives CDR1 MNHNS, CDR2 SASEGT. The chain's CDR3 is CAVGGWGRGEQYF. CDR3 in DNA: TGTGCCGTGGGCGGCTGGGGTAGGGGCGAGCAGTACTTC.

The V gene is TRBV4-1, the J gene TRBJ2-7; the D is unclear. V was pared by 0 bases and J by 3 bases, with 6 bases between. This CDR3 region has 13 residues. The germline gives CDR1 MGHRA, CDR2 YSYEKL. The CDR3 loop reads CASSQEPVYEQYF. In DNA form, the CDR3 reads TGCGCCAGCAGCCAAGAACCGGTCTACGAGCAGTACTTC.

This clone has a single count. CDR3 nucleotide sequence: TGTGCCAGCAGTTACTTAAGGGGGGGTGGCTACACCTTC. Translating it yields CASSYLRGGGYTF. This rearrangement joins TRBV6-5 to TRBJ1-2; maybe TRBD1 (6 bases). Per germline, CDR1 MNHEY and CDR2 SVGAGI. V shed 1 base and J shed 7 bases, with 10 bases lying between them. This CDR3 region has 13 residues.

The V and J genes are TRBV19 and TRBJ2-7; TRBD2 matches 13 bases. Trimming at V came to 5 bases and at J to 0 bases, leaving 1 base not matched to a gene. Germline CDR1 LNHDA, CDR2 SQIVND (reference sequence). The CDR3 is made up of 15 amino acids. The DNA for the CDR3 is TGTGCCAGTAGTGGACTAGCGGGAGACTCCTACGAGCAGTACTTC. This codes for CASSGLAGDSYEQYF.

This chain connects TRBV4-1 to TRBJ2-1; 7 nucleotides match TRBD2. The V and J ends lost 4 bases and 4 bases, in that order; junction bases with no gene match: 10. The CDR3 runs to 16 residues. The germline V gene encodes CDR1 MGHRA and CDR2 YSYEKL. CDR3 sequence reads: CASSPSSGRGYNEQFF. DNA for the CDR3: TGCGCCAGCAGCCCCTCCTCGGGGCGGGGGTACAATGAGCAGTTCTTC.

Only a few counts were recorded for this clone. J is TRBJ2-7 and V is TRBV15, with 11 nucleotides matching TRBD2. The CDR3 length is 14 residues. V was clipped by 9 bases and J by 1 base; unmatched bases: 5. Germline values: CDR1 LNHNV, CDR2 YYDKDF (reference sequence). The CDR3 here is CATAGTSGSYEQYF. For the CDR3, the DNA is TGTGCCACAGCCGGGACTAGCGGATCCTACGAGCAGTACTTC. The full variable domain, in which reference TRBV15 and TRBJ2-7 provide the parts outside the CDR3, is DAMVIQNPRYQVTQFGKPVTLSCSQTLNHNVMYWYQQKSSQAPKLLFHYYDKDFNNEADTPDNFQSRRPNTSFCFLDIRSPGLGDTAMYLCATAGTSGSYEQYFGPGTRLTVT.

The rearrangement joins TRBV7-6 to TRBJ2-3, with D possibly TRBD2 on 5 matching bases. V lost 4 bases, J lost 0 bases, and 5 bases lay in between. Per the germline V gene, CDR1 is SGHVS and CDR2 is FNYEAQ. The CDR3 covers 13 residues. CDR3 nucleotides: TGTGCCAGCAGCTGGACTAGCACAGATACGCAGTATTTT. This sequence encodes CASSWTSTDTQYF.

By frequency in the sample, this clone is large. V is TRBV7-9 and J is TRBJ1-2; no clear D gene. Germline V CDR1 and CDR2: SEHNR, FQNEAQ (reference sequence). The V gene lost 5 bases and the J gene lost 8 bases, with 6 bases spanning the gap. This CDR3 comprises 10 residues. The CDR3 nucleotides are TGTGCCAGCAGCCCACGGGGCTACACCTTC. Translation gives CASSPRGYTF. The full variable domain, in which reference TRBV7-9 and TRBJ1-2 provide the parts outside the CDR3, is DTGVSQNPRHKITKRGQNVTFRCDPISEHNRLYWYRQTLGQGPEFLTYFQNEAQLEKSRLLSDRFSAERPKGSFSTLEIQRTEQGDSAMYLCASSPRGYTFGSGTRLTVV.

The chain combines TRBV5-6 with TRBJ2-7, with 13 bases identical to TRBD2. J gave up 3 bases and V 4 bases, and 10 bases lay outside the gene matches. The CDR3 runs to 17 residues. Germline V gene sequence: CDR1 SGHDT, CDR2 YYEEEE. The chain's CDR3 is CASSPGTSGTSGYEQYF. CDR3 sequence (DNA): TGTGCCAGCAGCCCCGGGACTAGCGGGACCTCGGGCTACGAGCAGTACTTC. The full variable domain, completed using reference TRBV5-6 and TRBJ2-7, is DAGVTQSPTHLIKTRGQQVTLRCSPKSGHDTVSWYQQALGQGPQFIFQYYEEEERQRGNFPDRFSGHQFPNYSSELNVNALLLGDSALYLCASSPGTSGTSGYEQYFGPGTRLTVT.

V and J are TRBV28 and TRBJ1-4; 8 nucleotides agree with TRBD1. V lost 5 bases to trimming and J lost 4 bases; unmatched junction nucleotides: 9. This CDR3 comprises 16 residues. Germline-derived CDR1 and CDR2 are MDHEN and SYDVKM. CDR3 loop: CASSLWTGNYNEKLFF. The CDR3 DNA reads TGTGCCAGCAGTCTGTGGACAGGGAACTATAATGAAAAACTGTTTTTT.

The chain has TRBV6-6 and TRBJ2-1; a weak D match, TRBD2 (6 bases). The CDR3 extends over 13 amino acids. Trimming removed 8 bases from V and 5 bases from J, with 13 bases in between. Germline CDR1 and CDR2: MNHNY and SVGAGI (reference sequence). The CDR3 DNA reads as TGTGCCAGCTCTTCTAGCGTCCACAATGAGCAGTTCTTC. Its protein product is CASSSSVHNEQFF.

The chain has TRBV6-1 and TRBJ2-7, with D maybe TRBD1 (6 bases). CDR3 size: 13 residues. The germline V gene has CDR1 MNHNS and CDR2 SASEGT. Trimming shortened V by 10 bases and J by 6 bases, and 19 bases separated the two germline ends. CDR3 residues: CAIPGHHPLEQYF. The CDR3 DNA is TGTGCCATTCCGGGACATCACCCTCTCGAGCAGTACTTC.

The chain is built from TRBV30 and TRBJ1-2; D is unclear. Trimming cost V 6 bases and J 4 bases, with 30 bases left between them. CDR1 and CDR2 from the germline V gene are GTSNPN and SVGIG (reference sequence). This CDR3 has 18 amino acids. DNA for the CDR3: TGTGCCTGTCCCACTCGGGTTGGGAGGGCGGCCCGTGGCTATGGCTACACCTTC. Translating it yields CACPTRVGRAARGYGYTF. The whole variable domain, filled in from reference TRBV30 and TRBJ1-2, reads SQTIHQWPATLVQPVGSPLSLECTVEGTSNPNLYWYRQAAGRGLQLLFYSVGIGQISSEVPQNLSASRPQDRQFILSSKKLLLSDSGFYLCACPTRVGRAARGYGYTFGSGTRLTVV.

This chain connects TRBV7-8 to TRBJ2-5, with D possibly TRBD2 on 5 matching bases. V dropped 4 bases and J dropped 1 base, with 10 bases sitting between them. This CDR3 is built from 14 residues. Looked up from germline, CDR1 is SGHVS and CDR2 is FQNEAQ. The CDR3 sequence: CASSSPDSQETQYF. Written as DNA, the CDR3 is TGTGCCAGCAGCTCCCCGGACTCCCAAGAGACCCAGTACTTC. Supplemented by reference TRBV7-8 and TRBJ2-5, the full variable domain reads GAGVSQSPRYKVAKRGQDVALRCDPISGHVSLFWYQQALGQGPEFLTYFQNEAQLDKSGLPSDRFFAERPEGSVSTLKIQRTQQEDSAVYLCASSSPDSQETQYFGPGTRLLVL.

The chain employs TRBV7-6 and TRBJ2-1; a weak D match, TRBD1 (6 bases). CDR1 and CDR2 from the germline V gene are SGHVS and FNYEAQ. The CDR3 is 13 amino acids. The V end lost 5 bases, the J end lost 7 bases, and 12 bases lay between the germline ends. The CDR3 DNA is TGTGCCAGCAGCCCCTCTAGGGGGAATGAGCAGTTCTTC. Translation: CASSPSRGNEQFF. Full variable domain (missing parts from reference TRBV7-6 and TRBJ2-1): GAGVSQSPRYKVTKRGQDVALRCDPISGHVSLYWYRQALGQGPEFLTYFNYEAQQDKSGLPNDRFSAERPEGSISTLTIQRTEQRDSAMYRCASSPSRGNEQFFGPGTRLTVL.

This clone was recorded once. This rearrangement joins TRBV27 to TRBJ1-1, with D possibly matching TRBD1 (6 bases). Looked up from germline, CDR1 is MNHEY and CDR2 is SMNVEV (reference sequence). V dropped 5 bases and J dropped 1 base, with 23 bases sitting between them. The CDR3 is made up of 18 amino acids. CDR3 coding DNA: TGTGCCAGCAGTCGCTACCCCCCAACAGGGTGGTCGAACACTGAAGCTTTCTTT. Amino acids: CASSRYPPTGWSNTEAFF.

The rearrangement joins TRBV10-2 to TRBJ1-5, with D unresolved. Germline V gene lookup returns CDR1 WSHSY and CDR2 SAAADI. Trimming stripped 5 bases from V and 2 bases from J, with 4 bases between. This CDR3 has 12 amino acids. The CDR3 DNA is TGCGCCAGCAGTCCCGGCAATCAGCCCCAGCATTTT. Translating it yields CASSPGNQPQHF.

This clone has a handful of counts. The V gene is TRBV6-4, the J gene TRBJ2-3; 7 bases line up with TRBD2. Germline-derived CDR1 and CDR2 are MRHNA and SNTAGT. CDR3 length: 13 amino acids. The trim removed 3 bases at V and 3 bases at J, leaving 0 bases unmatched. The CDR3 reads CASSEAGTDTQYF. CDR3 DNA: TGTGCCAGCAGTGAAGCGGGAACAGATACGCAGTATTTT.

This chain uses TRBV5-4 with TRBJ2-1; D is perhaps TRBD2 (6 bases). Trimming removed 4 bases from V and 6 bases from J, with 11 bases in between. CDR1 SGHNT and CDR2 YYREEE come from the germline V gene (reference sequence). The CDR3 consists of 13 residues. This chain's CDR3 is CASSLTSLNEQFF. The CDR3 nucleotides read TGTGCCAGCAGCCTTACTAGCCTCAATGAGCAGTTCTTC.